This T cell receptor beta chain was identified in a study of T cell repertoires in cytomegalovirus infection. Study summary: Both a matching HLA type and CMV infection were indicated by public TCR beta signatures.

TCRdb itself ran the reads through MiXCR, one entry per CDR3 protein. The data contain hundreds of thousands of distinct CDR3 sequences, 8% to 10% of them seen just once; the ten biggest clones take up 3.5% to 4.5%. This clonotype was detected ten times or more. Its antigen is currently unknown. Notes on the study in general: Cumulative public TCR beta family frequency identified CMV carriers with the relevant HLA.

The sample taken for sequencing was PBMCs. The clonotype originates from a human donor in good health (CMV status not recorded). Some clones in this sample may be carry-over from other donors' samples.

CDR3 nucleotides: TGTGCCACCAGCAGAGATAAGGGGGAGAACACTGAAGCTTTCTTT. This codes for CATSRDKGENTEAFF. The J gene is TRBJ1-1, the V gene TRBV15, with D possibly being TRBD1 (6 bases). The germline gives CDR1 LNHNV, CDR2 YYDKDF (reference sequence). The ends were cut back, 0 bases at V and 1 base at J, with 9 bases in the middle. The CDR3 length is 15 residues.